Listed here are 28 T cell receptor beta chains from one sample, sequenced in a study of blood T cell repertoires in COVID-19 (dated by TCRdb to 2019 to 2021). The method was the immunoSEQ multiplex PCR assay. TCRdb mirrors the immuneACCESS table, restricted to in-frame sequences. Some clones are absent from its copies; in checked studies, under half trace to an unresolved V gene, and the reason for the others is unknown. This sample has approximately 140,000 clones in its table, and roughly 85% of those were observed once. The ten most abundant clones make up approximately 4% of the sample. The sequencing input was peripheral blood. All receptors derive from a man aged 60 to 69 with acute or convalescent COVID-19.

The J gene is TRBJ2-3, the V gene TRBV5-4; 7 positions match TRBD2. Germline CDR1 SGHNT, CDR2 YYREEE (reference sequence). The junction had 5 bases not matched to a gene; V was cut back by 4 bases and J by 0 bases. This CDR3 has 15 amino acids. CDR3 sequence: CASSAGTISTDTQYF. In DNA, the CDR3 is TGTGCCAGCAGCGCTGGGACTATAAGCACAGATACGCAGTATTTT.

The V call is TRBV28, the J call TRBJ1-2; D not resolved. Germline V gene sequence: CDR1 MDHEN, CDR2 SYDVKM. CDR3 size: 13 residues. The V gene lost 6 bases and the J gene lost 0 bases, with 8 bases spanning the gap. In DNA, the CDR3 is TGTGCCAGCAGCCGACAAGCTAACTATGGCTACACCTTC. Protein product: CASSRQANYGYTF.

CDR3 amino acids: CASSPSAENTEAFF. For the CDR3, the DNA is TGTGCCAGCTCACCATCGGCGGAGAACACTGAAGCTTTCTTT. The chain carries TRBV18 and TRBJ1-1; no firm D call. Trimming cost V 2 bases and J 1 base, with 8 bases left between them. Germline-derived CDR1 and CDR2 are KGHSH and LQKENI. This CDR3 spans 14 amino acids.

This clone was observed a few times. V is TRBV5-1 and J is TRBJ2-1; possible D gene TRBD1, 6 bases. The CDR3 runs to 15 residues. Germline-derived CDR1 and CDR2 are SGHRS and YFSETQ. Deletions cut 4 bases from V and 2 bases from J, with 13 bases between. The CDR3 nucleotides are TGCGCCAGCAGCAACGGACAGTCAACCTACAATGAGCAGTTCTTC. Its translation is CASSNGQSTYNEQFF.

This rearrangement joins TRBV3-1 (or the pseudogene TRBV3-2) to TRBJ1-2; no clear D gene. The CDR3 totals 13 residues. The V end was cut by 6 bases, the J end by 4 bases, with 12 bases between. Germline CDR1 is LGHDT and CDR2 is YNNKEL (reference sequence). The CDR3 sequence: CASSPGSFYGYTF. In DNA, the CDR3 is TGTGCCAGCAGTCCCGGGTCCTTCTATGGCTACACCTTC.

This chain joins TRBV6-6 and TRBJ2-1; 11 bases match TRBD2. J was trimmed by 6 bases and V by 4 bases; bases with no gene match: 8. Germline lookup yields CDR1 MNHNY and CDR2 SVGAGI (reference sequence). The CDR3 consists of 16 residues. The CDR3 region has the DNA TGTGCCAGCAGTTCAGCCGGGACTAGCGGCGTCAATGAGCAGTTCTTC. Translation gives CASSSAGTSGVNEQFF.

This rearrangement joins TRBV5-4 to TRBJ2-1; the match to TRBD1 covers 7 bases. V lost 3 bases, J lost 7 bases, and 10 bases stayed unmatched. CDR3 length: 15 amino acids. Germline values: CDR1 SGHNT, CDR2 YYREEE (reference sequence). CDR3 bases: TGTGCCAGCAGCTGGGACAGTCCTCCGGGGAATGAGCAGTTCTTC. Protein sequence: CASSWDSPPGNEQFF.

This chain joins TRBV5-1 and TRBJ2-5; 8 nucleotides align to TRBD1. The CDR3 totals 15 residues. CDR1 and CDR2 from the germline V gene are SGHRS and YFSETQ. Trimming removed 4 bases from V and 4 bases from J; junction bases left unmatched: 9. The DNA of the CDR3 is TGCGCCAGCAGCCCCCAGGGGGCTGGTAGAGAGACCCAGTACTTC. This gives the protein CASSPQGAGRETQYF.

The chain has TRBV7-6 and TRBJ2-1; 10 bases fit TRBD1. The CDR3 loop spans 16 amino acids. In germline, CDR1 is SGHVS, CDR2 FNYEAQ. V lost 5 bases to trimming and J lost 10 bases; unmatched junction nucleotides: 14. CDR3 bases: TGTGCCAGCAGCCAAAGACAGGGGGCCAATGATAGGGAGCAGTTCTTC. Protein product: CASSQRQGANDREQFF.

This clone was found once. This chain connects TRBV7-2 to TRBJ2-1; 14 nucleotides match TRBD2. V trimming: 6 bases; J trimming: 6 bases; junction bases outside the gene matches: 7. Germline V gene lookup returns CDR1 SGHTA and CDR2 FQGNSA. There are 16 residues in the CDR3. The CDR3 region is CASSGRGTSGSNEQFF. CDR3 DNA sequence: TGTGCCAGCAGTGGGAGGGGGACTAGCGGGAGCAATGAGCAGTTCTTC.

The rearrangement uses TRBV6-2 or TRBV6-3 and TRBJ2-3; D is ambiguous. Germline loops: CDR1 MNHEY, CDR2 SVGEGT. The CDR3 is 15 amino acids. V lost 0 bases and J lost 2, with 9 bases in between. CDR3 in DNA: TGTGCCAGCAGTTACTCCGGCGGAGACACAGATACGCAGTATTTT. Its protein product is CASSYSGGDTDTQYF.

The V and J genes are TRBV11-2 and TRBJ1-1; weak D call: TRBD1 (5 bases). Trimming removed 5 bases at V and 6 bases at J, with 16 bases between. The CDR3 spans 14 residues. The germline gives CDR1 SGHAT, CDR2 FQNNGV. This CDR3 reads CASSIIAGGAEAFF. The CDR3 DNA reads TGTGCCAGCAGCATCATCGCGGGGGGTGCTGAAGCTTTCTTT. Drawing the rest from reference TRBV11-2 and TRBJ1-1, the complete variable domain is EAGVAQSPRYKIIEKRQSVAFWCNPISGHATLYWYQQILGQGPKLLIQFQNNGVVDDSQLPKDRFSAERLKGVDSTLKIQPAKLEDSAVYLCASSIIAGGAEAFFGQGTRLTVV.

This chain joins TRBV10-2 and TRBJ1-5, with 7 bases matching TRBD1. Germline V CDR1 and CDR2: WSHSY, SAAADI. The CDR3 sequence is 15 residues long. Trimming at V came to 10 bases and at J to 6 bases, leaving 15 bases not matched to a gene. The CDR3 bases are TGCGCCACCTCCCTCCCTGGGACAGCGAGTCAGCCCCAGCATTTT. The encoded protein is CATSLPGTASQPQHF.

The genes are TRBV7-2 and TRBJ2-7; D not certain. Per germline, CDR1 SGHTA and CDR2 FQGNSA. The CDR3 is made up of 16 amino acids. V gave up 1 base and J gave up 0 bases, with 13 bases separating them. CDR3 sequence reads: CASSLDKGASSYEQYF. In DNA, the CDR3 is TGTGCCAGCAGCTTAGATAAAGGAGCTAGCTCCTACGAGCAGTACTTC.

J is TRBJ1-5 and V is TRBV19; 8 positions match TRBD1. The CDR3 runs to 15 residues. Germline assignment: CDR1 LNHDA and CDR2 SQIVND (reference sequence). Trimming cost V 7 bases and J 5 bases; bases outside gene matches: 10. CDR3 nucleotide sequence: TGTGCCAGTACCAACGGACAGGGACGGCATCAGCCCCAGCATTTT. It codes for CASTNGQGRHQPQHF.

CDR3 bases: TGTGCCATCAGTGAGTCCCCCGGACAGGAGCAGTATGGCTACACCTTC. This sequence encodes CAISESPGQEQYGYTF. The chain links TRBV10-3 to TRBJ1-2; 7 bases map to TRBD1. Trimming cost V 0 bases and J 5 bases; bases outside gene matches: 9. The CDR3 runs to 16 residues. Per the germline V gene, CDR1 is ENHRY and CDR2 is SYGVKD.

The CDR3 is CASSELSTGGFRDTQYF. In nucleotides, the CDR3 is TGTGCCAGCAGTGAACTTTCGACAGGGGGATTCCGAGATACGCAGTATTTT. This sequence joins TRBV6-1 and TRBJ2-3, with 9 bases aligning to TRBD1. V shed 2 bases and J 5 bases; nucleotides not matched to a gene: 11. This CDR3 has 17 residues. Looked up from germline, CDR1 is MNHNS and CDR2 is SASEGT.

This clone was seen only once. The chain employs TRBV5-1 and TRBJ2-2; D not resolved. V gave up 3 bases and J gave up 6 bases, with 12 bases separating them. CDR3 length: 14 amino acids. CDR1 and CDR2 (germline): SGHRS, YFSETQ. Here the CDR3 reads CASSSTQSAGELFF. The CDR3 nucleotides are TGCGCCAGCAGCTCTACCCAAAGTGCCGGGGAGCTGTTTTTT.

The chain recombines TRBV24-1 with TRBJ1-2, with D possibly matching TRBD1 (6 bases). V was cut by 3 bases and J by 0 bases, with 10 bases left in between. Germline values: CDR1 KGHDR, CDR2 SFDVKD. CDR3 length: 15 residues. The CDR3 region has the DNA TGTGCCACCAGTGATCCCGGGACATCTAACTATGGCTACACCTTC. Protein: CATSDPGTSNYGYTF.

This clone was seen a few times. CDR3 sequence (DNA): TGTGCCAGCAGCCCGAGACTAGCGGGAGAAGGAGAGACCCAGTACTTC. It yields the protein CASSPRLAGEGETQYF. The chain uses TRBV7-9 and TRBJ2-5; TRBD2 agrees at 12 bases. The V gene's germline CDR1 is SEHNR and CDR2 FQNEAQ (reference sequence). J gave up 4 bases and V 5 bases, and 8 bases lay outside the gene matches. CDR3 length equals 16 residues.

The chain is built from TRBV6-2 or TRBV6-3 and TRBJ2-3, with 7 bases fitting TRBD1. V was clipped by 2 bases and J by 8 bases; unmatched bases: 10. This CDR3 contains 15 residues. Germline V gene sequence: CDR1 MNHEY, CDR2 SVGEGT. The CDR3, as DNA: TGTGCCAGCAGTTACACCGTAGCTCCAGGGGGTACGCAGTATTTT. This encodes CASSYTVAPGGTQYF.

The chain combines TRBV2 with TRBJ2-7, with 9 bases lining up with TRBD1. The germline V gene encodes CDR1 SNHLY and CDR2 FYNNEI. The CDR3 loop spans 15 amino acids. The V and J ends lost 3 bases and 3 bases, in that order; junction bases with no gene match: 6. CDR3 nucleotides: TGTGCCAGCAGTGAGAGGACAGGGGAGTACTACGAGCAGTACTTC. Translating it yields CASSERTGEYYEQYF.

This sequence joins TRBV12-3 or TRBV12-4 and TRBJ1-2; D is unclear. CDR3 length equals 13 residues. Trimming removed 1 base from V and 7 bases from J, with 10 bases in between. CDR3 coding DNA: TGTGCCAGCAGTTTAGGGGGAGTATTTGGCTACACCTTC. The encoded protein is CASSLGGVFGYTF.

The chain has TRBV7-9 and TRBJ1-1, with TRBD1 matching 9 bases. Germline assignment: CDR1 SEHNR and CDR2 FQNEAQ (reference sequence). This CDR3 comprises 15 residues. V shed 3 bases, J shed 5 bases, and the junction held 7 bases outside the gene matches. CDR3 sequence reads: CASSFGGQGWTEAFF. CDR3 DNA: TGTGCCAGCAGCTTCGGCGGACAGGGGTGGACTGAAGCTTTCTTT.

The table lists this clone with a count of one. The V call is TRBV7-9, the J call TRBJ2-2, with D uncertain. In germline, CDR1 is SEHNR, CDR2 FQNEAQ (reference sequence). This CDR3 is built from 15 residues. Trimming cost V 5 bases and J 0 bases, with 10 bases left between them. The CDR3 bases are TGTGCCAGCAGCCCACACCCTCCGAACACCGGGGAGCTGTTTTTT. Its protein is CASSPHPPNTGELFF.

This sequence joins TRBV11-2 and TRBJ2-3, with D perhaps TRBD1 (5 bases). This CDR3 spans 15 amino acids. V lost 0 bases and J lost 4, with 11 bases in between. The germline gives CDR1 SGHAT, CDR2 FQNNGV. CDR3 bases: TGTGCCAGCAGCTTAGATCAGGGTATTGCAGATACGCAGTATTTT. Protein sequence: CASSLDQGIADTQYF.

This chain links TRBV7-3 with TRBJ2-2; possible D gene TRBD1, 6 bases. CDR1 is SGHTA and CDR2 is FQGTGA in the germline V gene. The CDR3 is 14 residues long. V was trimmed by 2 bases and J by 8 bases, leaving 12 bases between them. The CDR3, as DNA: TGTGCCAGCAGCTTATCAACAGGGAAGGGGGAGCTGTTTTTT. Translated: CASSLSTGKGELFF.

The chain combines TRBV28 with TRBJ2-6, with D perhaps matching TRBD1 (6 bases). V dropped 5 bases and J dropped 0 bases, with 17 bases sitting between them. Germline CDR1 MDHEN, CDR2 SYDVKM. The CDR3 runs to 18 residues. CDR3 sequence (DNA): TGTGCCAGCAGTCCCCCCAGGGGCTTGGTCTCTGGGGCCAACGTCCTGACTTTC. Translating gives CASSPPRGLVSGANVLTF. The entire variable domain, with the rest obtained from reference TRBV28 and TRBJ2-6, is as follows: DVKVTQSSRYLVKRTGEKVFLECVQDMDHENMFWYRQDPGLGLRLIYFSYDVKMKEKGDIPEGYSVSREKKERFSLILESASTNQTSMYLCASSPPRGLVSGANVLTFGAGSRLTVL.